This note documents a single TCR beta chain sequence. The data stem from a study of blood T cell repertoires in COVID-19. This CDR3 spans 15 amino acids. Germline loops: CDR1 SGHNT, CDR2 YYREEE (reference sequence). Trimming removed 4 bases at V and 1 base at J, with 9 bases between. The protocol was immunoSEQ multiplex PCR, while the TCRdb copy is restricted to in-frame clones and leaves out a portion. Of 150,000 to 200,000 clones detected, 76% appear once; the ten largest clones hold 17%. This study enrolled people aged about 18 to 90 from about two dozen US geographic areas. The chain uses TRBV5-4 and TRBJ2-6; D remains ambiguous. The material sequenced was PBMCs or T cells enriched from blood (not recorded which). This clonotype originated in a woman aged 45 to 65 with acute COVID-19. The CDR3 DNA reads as TGTGCCAGCAGCCCGGCAGGTTCTGGGGCCAACGTCCTGACTTTC. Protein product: CASSPAGSGANVLTF.